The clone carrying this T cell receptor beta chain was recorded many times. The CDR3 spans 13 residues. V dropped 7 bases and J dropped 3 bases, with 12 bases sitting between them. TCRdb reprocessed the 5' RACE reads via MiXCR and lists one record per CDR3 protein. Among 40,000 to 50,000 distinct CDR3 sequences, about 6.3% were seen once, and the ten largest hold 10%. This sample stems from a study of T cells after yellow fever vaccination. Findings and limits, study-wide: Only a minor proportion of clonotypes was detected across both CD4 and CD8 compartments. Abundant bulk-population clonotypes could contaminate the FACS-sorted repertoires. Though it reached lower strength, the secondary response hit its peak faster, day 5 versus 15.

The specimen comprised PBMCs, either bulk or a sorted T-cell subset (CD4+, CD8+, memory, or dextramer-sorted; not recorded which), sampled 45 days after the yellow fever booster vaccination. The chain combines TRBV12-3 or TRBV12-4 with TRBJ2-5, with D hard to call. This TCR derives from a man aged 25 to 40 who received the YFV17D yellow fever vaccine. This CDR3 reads CASNYDPKETQYF. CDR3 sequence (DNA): TGTGCCAGCAACTACGATCCAAAAGAGACCCAGTACTTC.